This entry concerns a single T cell receptor (beta chain). The antigen remains undetermined. Sequenced material consisted of expressed TCRB transcripts (all of the isolated RNA was reverse transcribed). TCRdb's table, derived via immunoSEQ multiplex PCR, lists solely in-frame clones and lacks some. Of about 660,000 clones in the sample, roughly an eighth were seen once. Germline V gives CDR1 SGHTA, CDR2 FQGNSA. Trimming stripped 5 bases from V and 8 bases from J, with 22 bases between. The CDR3 contains 16 residues. The record originates from a study of beta chain features in type 1 diabetes. Study background: All samples together contributed 107,917,701 sorted cells for examination. Findings of the study overall: The naive, central memory and Treg TCRB repertoires of patients appeared to be more similar to one another than those of healthy donors. Type 1 diabetes patients showed a moderate but significant shortening of TCRB CDR3s in all four CD4+ subsets.

The receptor comes from a man between 18 and 29 years old with type 1 diabetes. Sequencing was carried out using naive CD4+ T cells from blood. The V gene is TRBV7-2, the J gene TRBJ2-1; D is perhaps TRBD2 (7 bases). CDR3 sequence: CASSPYWGGGQDEQFF. Written as DNA, the CDR3 is TGTGCCAGCAGCCCATACTGGGGCGGGGGCCAGGATGAGCAGTTCTTC.